This T cell receptor beta chain came from a study of OX40 agonist ivuxolimab in advanced cancers. Study information: At doses from 0.01 to 10 mg/kg, patients were given intravenous ivuxolimab every 2 weeks.

The V gene end was trimmed by 3 bases and the J gene end by 3 bases; junction bases not matched to a gene: 6. The CDR3 length is 15 residues. Germline values: CDR1 LNHDA, CDR2 SQIVND (reference sequence). In regard to this clone: Its antigen is undetermined.

General observations from the study: Averaged across samples, CD8+ T cells carried more expanded clones than CD4+ did. Partial responders at 0.1-3.0 mg/kg had among the lowest clonal expansion.

Assay: immunoSEQ multiplex PCR; the TCRdb copy retains only in-frame clones and omits some. The sample yields around 76,000 clones, approximately 93% seen once. The sequences come from CD4+ or CD8+ T cells sorted from blood, collected in a trial of the OX40 agonist ivuxolimab. The TCR comes from an adult with an advanced solid tumor such as melanoma, head and neck, liver or kidney cancer. The J gene is TRBJ2-7, the V gene TRBV19; TRBD2 matches 9 bases. This chain's CDR3 is CASSIGTSLFYEQYF. Here the CDR3 DNA reads TGTGCCAGTAGTATCGGGACTAGCCTATTCTACGAGCAGTACTTC.